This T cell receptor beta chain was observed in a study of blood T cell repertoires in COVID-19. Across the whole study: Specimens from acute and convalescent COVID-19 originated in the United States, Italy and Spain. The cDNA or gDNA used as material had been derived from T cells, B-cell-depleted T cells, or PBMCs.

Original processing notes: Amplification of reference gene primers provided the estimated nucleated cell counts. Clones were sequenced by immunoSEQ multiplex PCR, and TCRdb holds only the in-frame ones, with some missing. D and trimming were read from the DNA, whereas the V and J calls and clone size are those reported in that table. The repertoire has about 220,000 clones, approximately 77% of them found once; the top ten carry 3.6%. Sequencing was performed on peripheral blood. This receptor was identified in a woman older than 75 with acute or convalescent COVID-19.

CDR3 protein: CASLRGLSSYEQYF. As DNA, the CDR3 is TGTGCCAGCTTGAGGGGGCTGAGCTCCTACGAGCAGTACTTC. The rearrangement joins TRBV2 to TRBJ2-7, with 7 positions matching TRBD1. J gave up 0 bases and V 8 bases, and 7 bases lay outside the gene matches. The CDR3 has 14 residues. Germline assignment: CDR1 SNHLY and CDR2 FYNNEI.